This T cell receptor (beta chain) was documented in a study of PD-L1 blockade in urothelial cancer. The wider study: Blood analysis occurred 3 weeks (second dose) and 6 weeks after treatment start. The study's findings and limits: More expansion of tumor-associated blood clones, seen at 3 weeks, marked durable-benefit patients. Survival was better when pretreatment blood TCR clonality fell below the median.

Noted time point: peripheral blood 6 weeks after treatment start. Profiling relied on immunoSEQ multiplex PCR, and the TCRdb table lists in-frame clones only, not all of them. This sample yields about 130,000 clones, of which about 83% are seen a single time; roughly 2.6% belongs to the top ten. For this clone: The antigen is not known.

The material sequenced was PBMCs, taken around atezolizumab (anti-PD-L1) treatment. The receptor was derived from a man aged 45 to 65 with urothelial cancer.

The CDR3 region is CASSEARRGNTEAFF. The CDR3 bases are TGTGCCAGCAGTGAAGCGCGCAGGGGTAACACTGAAGCTTTCTTT. The V and J genes are TRBV6-1 and TRBJ1-1; the D gene is possibly TRBD1 (6 bases). The V and J ends lost 0 bases and 2 bases respectively, with 10 bases between them. Germline V lookup: CDR1 MNHNS, CDR2 SASEGT. The CDR3 consists of 15 residues.